The present entry profiles one T cell receptor beta chain with its context. It has no known antigen specificity. Per-base qualities were not stored, and no clone one base away is much larger. TCRbeta CDR3 regions were amplified from genomic DNA by means of the immunoSEQ Assay, a bias-controlled multiplex PCR. In the paper's pipeline: The number of nucleated cells in each sample was estimated from the amplification of reference gene primers within the assay. Sequence reads were collapsed and filtered to measure the absolute abundance of every unique TCRbeta CDR3 rearrangement. For each sample, productive Simpson clonality was calculated as the square root of Simpson's diversity index across productive rearrangements. This is the immuneACCESS table as TCRdb keeps it, with only in-frame sequences that have V and J called. A part of the clones is gone; compared with another copy, unresolved V genes explain less than half, and the rest is unexplained. V and J calls and clone size are those listed in that table; D and trimming were worked out from the DNA. Here the sample has fewer than 350,000 clones; just under 90% occur a single time. Of the sample, 4.1% falls within the top ten clones.

This record comes from a study of blood T cell repertoires in COVID-19 (dated by TCRdb to the early 2020s). In terms of the full investigation: The collaborator samples originated in the United States, Italy and Spain and spanned the acute and convalescent phases of COVID-19. The repertoires were made available in a free public database intended to serve as a resource for research on the immune response to SARS-CoV-2. Deeply sampled blood TCRbeta repertoires from subjects exposed to, actively infected with, or recovered from COVID-19 were included in the dataset. The samples were drawn from two sources: the first 160 participants of the ongoing ImmuneRACE study, and fewer than 1,500 subjects contributed by 6 global collaborators. Where HLA class I and class II types were available, the types were taken from metadata supplied by the sample provider, not from assay-based typing. The material from the prospective study consisted of cDNA or gDNA derived from T cells, B-cell-depleted T cells, or PBMCs. A de-identified subject ID, COVID-19 status, age in years and sex were almost always included in the sample metadata. The research as a whole found: The amount of clinical and demographic metadata varied by source and participant and was provided uncurated.

Participants in the prospective study were aged roughly 18 to 100 years, lived in about two dozen United States geographic areas, and enrolled through a virtual design. To assign participants to cohorts, the prospective study relied on clinical history that participants themselves reported in a screening survey and a study questionnaire. In the prospective study, mobile phlebotomists collected whole blood, serum and a nasopharyngeal or oropharyngeal swab from each participant. Additional blood draws and questionnaires over an approximately 2-month period could optionally be provided by prospective study participants. Before DNA extraction, prospective study blood samples were shipped either frozen or at room temperature. Looking up the germline V gene yields CDR1 LGHNA and CDR2 YNFKEQ. The CDR3 numbers 13 residues from cysteine through phenylalanine. Only the CDR3 DNA is retained, 39 bases long and in frame from the first base. The junction shows trimming of 0 bases on V and 9 bases on J, plus 11 bases between the germline ends.

The sample comprised PBMCs or T cells enriched from blood (not recorded which). The clonotype was recovered from a woman aged 25-40 years with acute COVID-19. The sequence joins TRBV4-2 to TRBJ1-1; the D gene cannot be resolved reliably. The CDR3 protein: CASSQETSIKAFF. The DNA sequence follows: TGTGCCAGCAGCCAAGAAACATCCATAAAAGCTTTCTTT.